The 20 T cell receptor beta chains below all came from one sample that was sequenced in a study of cytomegalovirus exposure and HLA in healthy donors. Both 60 Vbeta primers and 13 Jbeta primers went into the PCR. Clones were read by immunoSEQ multiplex PCR, and TCRdb kept only the in-frame ones, dropping some. Of fewer than 200,000 clones detected, about 80% appear once; the ten largest clones hold 2.4%. The specimen sequenced was PBMCs. The receptors come from a man in his 60s in good health and CMV-seronegative.

The chain combines TRBV2 with TRBJ2-7; 8 bases are a match to TRBD1. This CDR3 is built from 13 residues. Trimming removed 6 bases from V and 5 bases from J; junction bases left unmatched: 6. Germline CDR1 reads SNHLY; CDR2 reads FYNNEI. CDR3 amino acids: CASRGQGVDEQYF. The CDR3 DNA reads TGTGCCAGCAGAGGACAGGGAGTCGACGAGCAGTACTTC.

The chain recombines TRBV13 with TRBJ1-1; no reliable D call. Trimming shortened V by 0 bases and J by 8 bases, and 13 bases separated the two germline ends. CDR3 length equals 14 residues. Germline V gene lookup returns CDR1 PRHDT and CDR2 FYEKMQ (reference sequence). CDR3 loop: CASSLGQVRPEAFF. For the CDR3, the DNA is TGTGCCAGCAGCTTAGGCCAGGTCCGACCGGAAGCTTTCTTT.

The chain links TRBV4-1 to TRBJ1-1; 12 nucleotides line up with TRBD1. Trimming cost V 4 bases and J 5 bases; bases outside gene matches: 8. Germline V CDR1 and CDR2: MGHRA, YSYEKL. The CDR3 totals 16 residues. The CDR3 bases are TGCGCCAGCAGCCCGGGACAGGGGGCGCGATGGACTGAAGCTTTCTTT. It translates to CASSPGQGARWTEAFF.

V and J are TRBV19 and TRBJ2-7, with 7 bases that match TRBD2. The CDR3 loop spans 14 amino acids. The trim removed 4 bases at V and 5 bases at J, leaving 8 bases unmatched. Germline lookup yields CDR1 LNHDA and CDR2 SQIVND (reference sequence). In DNA form, the CDR3 reads TGTGCCAGTAGTAATCGTGGGAGGGGTGACGAGCAGTACTTC. Translated, it gives CASSNRGRGDEQYF.

This chain uses TRBV6-4 with TRBJ1-4; D uncertain. CDR1 is MRHNA, CDR2 SNTAGT, per germline. The germline V and J ends were trimmed by 2 bases and 8 bases, with 9 bases remaining between them. This CDR3 comprises 13 residues. The CDR3 region is CASSDNYGEKLFF. CDR3 nucleotide sequence: TGTGCCAGCAGTGACAACTATGGCGAAAAACTGTTTTTT.

This chain joins TRBV5-1 and TRBJ2-1; weak D call: TRBD1 (6 bases). Germline V gives CDR1 SGHRS, CDR2 YFSETQ. This CDR3 is built from 12 residues. Trimming took off 3 bases at V and 8 bases at J, with 9 bases between the two ends. In DNA form, the CDR3 reads TGCGCCAGCAGCTCGCAGGGGTATGAGCAGTTCTTC. As protein: CASSSQGYEQFF.

CDR3 loop: CASSPPVVTDTQYF. The CDR3 DNA follows: TGTGCCAGCTCTCCCCCGGTTGTCACAGATACGCAGTATTTT. The chain links TRBV18 to TRBJ2-3; D unresolved. The CDR3 contains 14 residues. The germline gives CDR1 KGHSH, CDR2 LQKENI. The germline V and J ends were trimmed by 6 bases and 2 bases, with 12 bases remaining between them. The whole variable domain, remainder taken from reference TRBV18 and TRBJ2-3, is NAGVMQNPRHLVRRRGQEARLRCSPMKGHSHVYWYRQLPEEGLKFMVYLQKENIIDESGMPKERFSAEFPKEGPSILRIQQVVRGDSAAYFCASSPPVVTDTQYFGPGTRLTVL.

The chain combines TRBV30 with TRBJ1-1; no clear D. The CDR3 length is 13 residues. V lost 2 bases, J lost 1 base, and 8 bases lay in between. Germline assignment: CDR1 GTSNPN and CDR2 SVGIG (reference sequence). The DNA for the CDR3 is TGTGCCTGGAGTCTGCGGGGGAACACTGAAGCTTTCTTT. Amino acid sequence: CAWSLRGNTEAFF.

J is TRBJ1-3 and V is TRBV30; D perhaps matches TRBD1 (5 bases). This CDR3 region has 15 residues. Germline lookup yields CDR1 GTSNPN and CDR2 SVGIG (reference sequence). The germline V and J ends were trimmed by 0 bases and 7 bases, with 16 bases remaining between them. CDR3 residues: CAWSVEGTLVNTIYF. CDR3 DNA sequence: TGTGCCTGGAGTGTAGAGGGGACTCTCGTTAACACCATATATTTT. Drawing the rest from reference TRBV30 and TRBJ1-3, the complete variable domain is SQTIHQWPATLVQPVGSPLSLECTVEGTSNPNLYWYRQAAGRGLQLLFYSVGIGQISSEVPQNLSASRPQDRQFILSSKKLLLSDSGFYLCAWSVEGTLVNTIYFGEGSWLTVV.

A word on this clone: Other DNA sequences in this specimen translate into the identical CDR3. The chain carries TRBV28 and TRBJ1-1, with 9 bases identical to TRBD1. The germline gives CDR1 MDHEN, CDR2 SYDVKM. The V and J ends lost 8 bases and 8 bases, in that order; junction bases with no gene match: 6. This CDR3 comprises 12 residues. The CDR3 coding sequence is TGTGCCAGCCAGACAGGGGGAAAGGAAGCTTTCTTT. Amino acid sequence: CASQTGGKEAFF.

This clone was seen only once. The V call is TRBV5-1, the J call TRBJ2-7; maybe TRBD1 (6 bases). This CDR3 has 14 amino acids. V was trimmed by 4 bases and J by 0 bases, leaving 11 bases between them. Germline-derived CDR1 and CDR2 are SGHRS and YFSETQ. Here the CDR3 reads CASSAQGFSYEQYF. The CDR3 nucleotides are TGCGCCAGCAGCGCTCAGGGGTTCTCCTACGAGCAGTACTTC. Full variable domain (remainder filled in from reference TRBV5-1 and TRBJ2-7): KAGVTQTPRYLIKTRGQQVTLSCSPISGHRSVSWYQQTPGQGLQFLFEYFSETQRNKGNFPGRFSGRQFSNSRSEMNVSTLELGDSALYLCASSAQGFSYEQYFGPGTRLTVT.

The chain combines TRBV9 with TRBJ1-4, with a weak D call TRBD1 (5 bases). V was cut by 4 bases and J by 8 bases, with 15 bases left in between. CDR1 is SGDLS, CDR2 YYNGEE, per germline. This CDR3 is 14 amino acids long. CDR3 sequence reads: CASSRGAGEEKLFF. The DNA of the CDR3 is TGTGCCAGCAGCCGTGGGGCAGGAGAGGAAAAACTGTTTTTT.

The J gene is TRBJ2-1, the V gene TRBV5-8, with a weak D call TRBD1 (5 bases). The CDR3 is 15 amino acids. Trimming took 0 bases from V and 2 from J, leaving 9 bases between them. CDR1 is SGHTS and CDR2 is YDEGEE in the germline V gene. CDR3 DNA sequence: TGTGCCAGCAGCTTGGGTCAGGGTACCTACAATGAGCAGTTCTTC. It translates to CASSLGQGTYNEQFF. Looking up the rest from reference TRBV5-8 and TRBJ2-1 gives the full variable domain: EAGVTQSPTHLIKTRGQQATLRCSPISGHTSVYWYQQALGLGLQFLLWYDEGEERNRGNFPPRFSGRQFPNYSSELNVNALELEDSALYLCASSLGQGTYNEQFFGPGTRLTVL.

The rearrangement uses TRBV28 and TRBJ2-5; perhaps TRBD1 as D (7 bases). The germline V gene encodes CDR1 MDHEN and CDR2 SYDVKM. The V end was cut by 10 bases, the J end by 2 bases, with 14 bases between. The CDR3 totals 13 residues. CDR3 in DNA: TGTGCCACCGATCAGGGGGGACAAGAGACCCAGTACTTC. Translation: CATDQGGQETQYF.

The CDR3 DNA sequence: TGTGCCAGTAGTCTTGAACGGGACAGGGTCGCAGATACGCAGTATTTT. Translation gives CASSLERDRVADTQYF. The rearrangement uses TRBV19 and TRBJ2-3; 9 bases match TRBD1. Trimming at V came to 5 bases and at J to 4 bases, leaving 10 bases not matched to a gene. CDR1 is LNHDA, CDR2 SQIVND, per germline (reference sequence). The CDR3 spans 16 residues.

V is TRBV28 and J is TRBJ2-7; 10 nucleotides match TRBD1. The CDR3 is made up of 16 amino acids. V dropped 6 bases and J dropped 3; count of bases not matched to a gene: 11. CDR1 and CDR2 from the germline V gene are MDHEN and SYDVKM. CDR3: CASSNFRDRGNYEQYF. CDR3 in DNA: TGTGCCAGCAGCAACTTCCGGGACAGGGGAAACTACGAGCAGTACTTC.

The table lists this clone with a few counts. J is TRBJ1-1 and V is TRBV2; D gene unclear. The V end was cut by 7 bases, the J end by 0 bases, with 9 bases between. The CDR3 length is 13 residues. Germline V gives CDR1 SNHLY, CDR2 FYNNEI. CDR3 sequence reads: CASTGFLNTEAFF. Here the CDR3 DNA reads TGTGCCAGCACCGGGTTTTTGAACACTGAAGCTTTCTTT. The complete variable domain, with remaining parts taken from reference TRBV2 and TRBJ1-1, reads EPEVTQTPSHQVTQMGQEVILRCVPISNHLYFYWYRQILGQKVEFLVSFYNNEISEKSEIFDDQFSVERPDGSNFTLKIRSTKLEDSAMYFCASTGFLNTEAFFGQGTRLTVV.

This clone was seen only a few times. This chain links TRBV5-1 with TRBJ2-3; perhaps TRBD2 as D (6 bases). V was clipped by 3 bases and J by 1 base, with 12 bases between them. CDR1 SGHRS and CDR2 YFSETQ come from the germline V gene. The CDR3 consists of 15 residues. CDR3 amino acids: CASSWAGSRTDTQYF. CDR3 sequence (DNA): TGCGCCAGCAGCTGGGCGGGGAGTCGCACAGATACGCAGTATTTT.

The chain recombines TRBV6-5 with TRBJ1-4, with TRBD1 identical over 7 bases. Germline loops: CDR1 MNHEY, CDR2 SVGAGI. J gave up 5 bases and V 0 bases, and 6 bases lay outside the gene matches. There are 16 residues in the CDR3. The CDR3 is CASSYSKGGENEKLFF. CDR3 nucleotides: TGTGCCAGCAGTTACTCAAAAGGGGGCGAAAATGAAAAACTGTTTTTT.

The genes are TRBV27 and TRBJ1-2, with unresolved D. Germline V CDR1 and CDR2: MNHEY, SMNVEV (reference sequence). V dropped 5 bases and J dropped 0 bases, with 13 bases sitting between them. There are 15 residues in the CDR3. This CDR3 reads CASSANISPNYGYTF. The DNA for the CDR3 is TGTGCCAGCAGTGCCAACATATCCCCTAACTATGGCTACACCTTC.